This TCR beta chain was profiled in a study of blood T cell repertoires in COVID-19. On the study more broadly: In each case, the material was cDNA or gDNA derived from T cells, B-cell-depleted T cells, or PBMCs.

The ends were cut back, 5 bases at V and 0 bases at J, with 10 bases in the middle. CDR3 length: 15 amino acids. Germline CDR1 SGHTA, CDR2 FQGNSA. In the original processing: Amplification from reference gene primers served as the basis for estimated nucleated cell counts. TCRdb keeps only in-frame clones here, not all; method: immunoSEQ multiplex PCR. That table furnishes V, J and clone size, whereas the DNA furnished D and trimming. The table lists approximately 200,000 clones, roughly 80% of them singletons. The chain couples TRBV7-2 to TRBJ2-2; D might be TRBD2 (5 bases). Sample: peripheral blood. The TCR originated in a man between 60 and 75 years old with active or convalescent COVID-19. CDR3 DNA: TGTGCCAGCAGCACCTTAGCGCCGAACACCGGGGAGCTGTTTTTT. It translates to CASSTLAPNTGELFF.